The sequence of this T cell receptor beta chain was determined in a study of T cells after yellow fever vaccination. In the study overall: Preparation used SMART-Seq v4 Ultra Low Input for the low-cell-number fractions.

The germline V gene has CDR1 KGHDR and CDR2 SFDVKD. The ends lost 3 bases at V and 4 bases at J; junction bases unmatched: 7. The CDR3 contains 17 residues. Whole-study results and caveats: Overall, a small share of clonotypes was seen in both CD4 and CD8 compartments. Post-booster samples contained most primary-vaccination clones (approximately 95% CD4, 88% CD8).

In its sample, this clonotype was seen many times. Its antigen is unidentified. 5'RACE template switching produced TCR cDNA carrying a universal primer site and UMIs. TCRdb called the 5' RACE reads again in MiXCR, with one record for every CDR3 protein. The sample yields some 320,000 distinct CDR3 sequences, around 4.3% seen once. This receptor was taken from a man between 18 and 35 years old who received the YFV17D yellow fever vaccine. The V gene is TRBV24-1, the J gene TRBJ2-3; 12 bases are shared with TRBD2. The material was PBMCs, obtained 15 days after the yellow fever booster vaccination. The CDR3 reads CATSDPLGLAGADTQYF. The CDR3 DNA is TGTGCCACCAGTGATCCGTTGGGACTAGCGGGCGCAGATACGCAGTATTTT.